The 5 T cell receptor beta chains below come from one sample, sequenced in a study of cytomegalovirus exposure and HLA in healthy donors. The PCR employed 60 Vbeta primers together with 13 Jbeta primers. Data came from immunoSEQ multiplex PCR; TCRdb stores just in-frame clones and leaves some out. The table lists 100,000 or so clones, around 85% of them singletons. Sequencing was carried out using PBMCs. All receptors come from a man aged 25-45 years in good health and CMV-seropositive.

The chain is built from TRBV19 and TRBJ2-7; 14 bases agree with TRBD2. J gave up 5 bases and V 5 bases, and 8 bases lay outside the gene matches. The length of the CDR3 is 16 residues. CDR1 LNHDA and CDR2 SQIVND come from the germline V gene (reference sequence). The CDR3 loop reads CASSSRLAGGLNEQYF. The CDR3 nucleotides are TGTGCCAGTAGTTCACGACTAGCGGGGGGGCTCAACGAGCAGTACTTC.

The gene calls are TRBV7-2 and TRBJ2-7, with D maybe TRBD1 (6 bases). This CDR3 is built from 13 residues. The V end lost 4 bases, the J end lost 2 bases, and 9 bases lay between the germline ends. Germline CDR1 SGHTA, CDR2 FQGNSA. The CDR3 loop reads CASSSGQPYEQYF. The CDR3 nucleotides are TGTGCCAGCAGCTCTGGACAGCCCTACGAGCAGTACTTC.

The count of this clone is one. DNA of the CDR3: TGTGCCAGCAGCTTAGGCGGGACCAGCCGCCGTGGAGATACGCAGTATTTT. This encodes CASSLGGTSRRGDTQYF. The rearrangement uses TRBV7-2 and TRBJ2-3, with D perhaps matching TRBD2 (6 bases). The CDR3 covers 17 residues. Trimming stripped 1 base from V and 5 bases from J, with 19 bases between. The germline V gene has CDR1 SGHTA and CDR2 FQGNSA.

Of note for this clone: A read error may account for a junction end that differs from germline. The chain recombines TRBV7-7 with TRBJ2-1; the D gene is possibly TRBD2 (5 bases). This CDR3 comprises 15 residues. Germline V CDR1 and CDR2: SSHAT, FNYEAQ (reference sequence). The chain's CDR3 is CASSLGLSSYNEQFF. CDR3 DNA: TGTGCTAGCAGCTTAGGACTGAGCTCCTACAATGAGCAGTTCTTC. The full variable domain, in which reference TRBV7-7 and TRBJ2-1 provide the parts outside the CDR3, is GAGVSQSPRYKVTKRGQDVTLRCDPISSHATLYWYQQALGQGPEFLTYFNYEAQPDKSGLPSDRFSAERPEGSISTLTIQRTEQRDSAMYRCASSLGLSSYNEQFFGPGTRLTVL.

This chain uses TRBV11-2 with TRBJ2-5; possibly TRBD2 for D (7 bases). The germline gives CDR1 SGHAT, CDR2 FQNNGV. V lost 4 bases to trimming and J lost 1 base, with 13 bases between them. This CDR3 comprises 15 residues. Here the CDR3 reads CASSSRRGPQETQYF. In nucleotides, the CDR3 is TGTGCCAGCAGCTCCCGGCGGGGGCCCCAAGAGACCCAGTACTTC.